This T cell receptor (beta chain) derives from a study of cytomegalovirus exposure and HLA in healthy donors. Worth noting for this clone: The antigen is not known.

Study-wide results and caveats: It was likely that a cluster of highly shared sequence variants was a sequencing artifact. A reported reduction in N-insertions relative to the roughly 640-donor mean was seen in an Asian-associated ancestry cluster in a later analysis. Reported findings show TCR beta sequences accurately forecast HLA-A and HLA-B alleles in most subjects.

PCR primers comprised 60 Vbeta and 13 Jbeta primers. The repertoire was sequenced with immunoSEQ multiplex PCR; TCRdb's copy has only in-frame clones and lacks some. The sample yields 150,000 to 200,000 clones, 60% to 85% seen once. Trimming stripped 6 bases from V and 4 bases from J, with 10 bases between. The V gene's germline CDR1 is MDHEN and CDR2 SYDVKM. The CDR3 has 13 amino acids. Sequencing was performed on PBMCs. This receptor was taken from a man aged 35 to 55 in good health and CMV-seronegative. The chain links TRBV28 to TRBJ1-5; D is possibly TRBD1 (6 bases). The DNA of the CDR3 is TGTGCCAGCAGGAGGGGGTGGAATCAGCCCCAGCATTTT. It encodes CASRRGWNQPQHF.